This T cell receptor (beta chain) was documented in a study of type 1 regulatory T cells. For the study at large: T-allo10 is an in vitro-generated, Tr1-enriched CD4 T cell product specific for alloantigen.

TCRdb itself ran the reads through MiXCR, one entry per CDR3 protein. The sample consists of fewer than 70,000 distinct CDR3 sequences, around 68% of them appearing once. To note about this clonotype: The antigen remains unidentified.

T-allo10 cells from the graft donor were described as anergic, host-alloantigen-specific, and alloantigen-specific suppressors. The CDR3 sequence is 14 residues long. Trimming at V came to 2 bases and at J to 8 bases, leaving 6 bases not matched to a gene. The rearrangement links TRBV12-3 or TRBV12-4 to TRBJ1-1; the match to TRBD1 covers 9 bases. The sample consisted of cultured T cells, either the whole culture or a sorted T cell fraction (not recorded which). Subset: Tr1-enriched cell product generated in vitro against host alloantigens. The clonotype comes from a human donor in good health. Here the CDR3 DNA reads TGTGCCAGCAGTTTACCACAGGGGGCTAGAGAAGCTTTCTTT. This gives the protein CASSLPQGAREAFF.